What follows describes a single TCR beta chain. These data originate in a study of blood T cell repertoires in COVID-19. Sequencing used immunoSEQ multiplex PCR; TCRdb keeps in-frame clones, though not all of them. The repertoire holds some 130,000 clones, 85% to 90% seen once, with about 4.1% in the top ten. This CDR3 region has 16 residues. The V end lost 6 bases, the J end lost 6 bases, and 20 bases lay between the germline ends. The germline V gene encodes CDR1 KGHDR and CDR2 SFDVKD. Source material: peripheral blood. This TCR was recovered from a man aged 60 to 69 with COVID-19, enrolled during active disease. The chain uses TRBV24-1 and TRBJ1-5; tentatively, D is TRBD1 (6 bases). CDR3 sequence reads: CATSSTKQGIAQPQHF. The DNA for the CDR3 is TGTGCCACCAGTAGCACCAAGCAGGGGATCGCTCAGCCCCAGCATTTT.